These 20 T cell receptor beta chains share one sample of origin, sequenced in a study of PD-L1 blockade in urothelial cancer. This table comes from immunoSEQ multiplex PCR, and its TCRdb copy is limited to in-frame clones, with some not included. Here the sample spans about 30,000 clones, roughly nine tenths being singletons. Time point defined: peripheral blood 6 weeks after treatment start. Sequenced material: PBMCs, taken around atezolizumab (anti-PD-L1) treatment. The receptors shown here come from a man older than 75 with urothelial cancer.

The chain employs TRBV18 and TRBJ2-7, with D maybe TRBD2 (6 bases). The CDR3 contains 14 residues. Germline loops: CDR1 KGHSH, CDR2 LQKENI. Trimming pared 3 bases from V and 9 bases from J, leaving 18 bases between. This CDR3 reads CASSPLAEGSAQYF. CDR3 bases: TGTGCCAGCTCACCCCTCGCGGAGGGTTCGGCGCAGTACTTC.

This clone showed up just once. V is TRBV7-7 and J is TRBJ2-7; maybe TRBD2 (6 bases). CDR3 length: 13 amino acids. V was cut by 6 bases and J by 2 bases, with 11 bases left in between. The germline CDR1 and CDR2 sequences are SSHAT and FNYEAQ (reference sequence). The CDR3 region is CASSTPGAYEQYF. The DNA for the CDR3 is TGTGCCAGCAGTACTCCGGGGGCCTACGAGCAGTACTTC. The full variable domain, with the rest looked up from reference TRBV7-7 and TRBJ2-7, is GAGVSQSPRYKVTKRGQDVTLRCDPISSHATLYWYQQALGQGPEFLTYFNYEAQPDKSGLPSDRFSAERPEGSISTLTIQRTEQRDSAMYRCASSTPGAYEQYFGPGTRLTVT.

This clone was observed once. The chain couples TRBV7-8 to TRBJ2-5, with 8 bases aligning to TRBD2. Germline V gene sequence: CDR1 SGHVS, CDR2 FQNEAQ. CDR3 length equals 16 residues. Trimming removed 2 bases from V and 4 bases from J; junction bases left unmatched: 9. The CDR3: CASSLIGTRRRETQYF. CDR3 nucleotide sequence: TGTGCCAGCAGCTTAATCGGGACTAGGAGGAGAGAGACCCAGTACTTC.

The V gene is TRBV15, the J gene TRBJ1-2, with D perhaps TRBD1 (5 bases). This CDR3 comprises 15 residues. Germline loops: CDR1 LNHNV, CDR2 YYDKDF (reference sequence). Trimming cost V 1 base and J 0 bases, with 9 bases left between them. CDR3 sequence: CATSRGGPTNYGYTF. The DNA of the CDR3 is TGTGCCACCAGCAGAGGGGGCCCCACTAACTATGGCTACACCTTC. Together with reference TRBV15 and TRBJ1-2, the CDR3 gives the full variable domain: DAMVIQNPRYQVTQFGKPVTLSCSQTLNHNVMYWYQQKSSQAPKLLFHYYDKDFNNEADTPDNFQSRRPNTSFCFLDIRSPGLGDTAMYLCATSRGGPTNYGYTFGSGTRLTVV.

The genes are TRBV6-5 and TRBJ1-1, with 7 bases lining up with TRBD1. The CDR3 covers 12 residues. The trim removed 6 bases at V and 9 bases at J, leaving 7 bases unmatched. Germline V CDR1 and CDR2: MNHEY, SVGAGI. The DNA for the CDR3 is TGTGCCAGCAGAACACAGGGGAGCCAAGCTTTCTTT. Its translation is CASRTQGSQAFF.

The V gene is TRBV6-5, the J gene TRBJ2-7, with 10 bases matching TRBD1. The CDR3 is made up of 14 amino acids. V shed 4 bases, J shed 4 bases, and the junction held 4 bases outside the gene matches. Germline V gene lookup returns CDR1 MNHEY and CDR2 SVGAGI. The CDR3 nucleotides read TGTGCCAGCAGTTTAGACAGGGGGCGATACGAGCAGTACTTC. It translates to CASSLDRGRYEQYF.

The CDR3 spells CASSPQSTEAFF. CDR3 DNA sequence: TGTGCCAGCTCACCACAGAGCACTGAAGCTTTCTTT. The J gene is TRBJ1-1, the V gene TRBV18; the D is unclear. The V and J ends lost 1 base and 4 bases respectively, with 4 bases between them. There are 12 residues in the CDR3. Germline lookup yields CDR1 KGHSH and CDR2 LQKENI.

This rearrangement joins TRBV7-2 to TRBJ2-3; D call uncertain. Trimming shortened V by 2 bases and J by 3 bases, and 9 bases separated the two germline ends. The CDR3 extends over 14 amino acids. CDR1 is SGHTA, CDR2 FQGNSA, per germline. The chain's CDR3 is CASSLTASTDTQYF. In nucleotides, the CDR3 is TGTGCCAGCAGCTTAACAGCCAGTACAGATACGCAGTATTTT.

The V gene is TRBV28, the J gene TRBJ2-7, with D possibly TRBD1 on 6 matching bases. Germline CDR1 reads MDHEN; CDR2 reads SYDVKM. This CDR3 region has 14 residues. V was trimmed by 7 bases and J by 5 bases, leaving 18 bases between them. The CDR3 region is CASIMGQGINEQYF. Here the CDR3 DNA reads TGTGCCAGCATTATGGGGCAGGGGATTAACGAGCAGTACTTC. The complete variable domain, with remaining parts taken from reference TRBV28 and TRBJ2-7, reads DVKVTQSSRYLVKRTGEKVFLECVQDMDHENMFWYRQDPGLGLRLIYFSYDVKMKEKGDIPEGYSVSREKKERFSLILESASTNQTSMYLCASIMGQGINEQYFGPGTRLTVT.

The CDR3 loop reads CASSEASVTNTGELFF. The DNA of the CDR3 is TGTGCCAGCAGTGAAGCGTCGGTCACCAACACCGGGGAGCTGTTTTTT. The rearrangement joins TRBV2 to TRBJ2-2; D is ambiguous. Trimming removed 0 bases at V and 2 bases at J, with 10 bases between. The length of the CDR3 is 16 residues. Germline V CDR1 and CDR2: SNHLY, FYNNEI.

This chain joins TRBV27 and TRBJ2-3; D may be TRBD1 (6 bases). The CDR3 contains 15 residues. Germline CDR1 MNHEY, CDR2 SMNVEV (reference sequence). Trimming removed 5 bases at V and 7 bases at J, with 19 bases between. The CDR3 DNA reads TGTGCCAGCAGTCCCACCCTCGGGACACTCAATACGCAGTATTTT. Amino acids: CASSPTLGTLNTQYF.

Only one count was recorded for this clone. Sequence at one end of the junction differs from germline and may be a read error. V is TRBV5-1 and J is TRBJ2-4; TRBD1 matches 7 bases. The CDR3 has 15 residues. Germline-derived CDR1 and CDR2 are SGHRS and YFSETQ. The CDR3 sequence: CASSLGQLTENIQYF. The CDR3 DNA follows: TGCGCCAGCAGTTTGGGACAGCTGACCGAAAACATTCAGTACTTC.

The chain recombines TRBV11-3 with TRBJ1-1; D is undetermined. With 5 bases removed from V and 1 base from J, the gap between germline ends came to 8 bases. The CDR3 runs 13 residues. CDR1 and CDR2 from the germline V gene are SGHNT and YENEEA. The CDR3, as DNA: TGTGCCAGCAGCCAGAATAAGAACACTGAAGCTTTCTTT. Its translation is CASSQNKNTEAFF.

The rearrangement links TRBV10-1 to TRBJ2-5; 10 bases align to TRBD2. The CDR3 has 16 amino acids. CDR1 is WNHNN and CDR2 is SYGVQD in the germline V gene (reference sequence). Trimming took 5 bases from V and 5 from J; bases not matched to a gene: 11. CDR3 coding DNA: TGCGCCAGCAGTTTAGCGGGAGGTCCTACAAGGGAGACCCAGTACTTC. As protein: CASSLAGGPTRETQYF.

This chain joins TRBV29-1 and TRBJ2-7; 8 bases agree with TRBD2. CDR1 is SQVTM, CDR2 ANQGSEA, per germline. J lost 4 bases, V lost 7 bases, and 6 bases had no gene match. The CDR3 consists of 12 residues. The CDR3 loop is CSGTSGGYEQYF. In DNA, the CDR3 is TGCAGCGGAACCTCGGGGGGGTACGAGCAGTACTTC.

This chain joins TRBV6-6 and TRBJ2-5; D might be TRBD1 (6 bases). The germline V gene has CDR1 MNHNY and CDR2 SVGAGI (reference sequence). The CDR3 totals 14 residues. The V gene lost 9 bases and the J gene lost 3 bases, with 17 bases spanning the gap. The DNA of the CDR3 is TGTGCCAGTACTTGCACAGGGTGCAAAGAGACCCAGTACTTC. Its protein product is CASTCTGCKETQYF.

For the CDR3, the DNA is TGTGCCAGCAGCTTAGATAGGAGAGACAATGAGCAGTTCTTC. Its translation: CASSLDRRDNEQFF. This chain joins TRBV11-3 and TRBJ2-1; D is unresolved. Trimming took 0 bases from V and 5 from J, leaving 8 bases between them. The CDR3 is 14 amino acids. CDR1 is SGHNT and CDR2 is YENEEA in the germline V gene.

J is TRBJ1-2 and V is TRBV14, with D unresolved. The CDR3 covers 14 residues. CDR1 is SGHDN and CDR2 is FVKESK in the germline V gene. V was cut by 4 bases and J by 4 bases, with 13 bases left in between. The CDR3 DNA follows: TGTGCCAGCAGCCTAAGTGGGGAGATCTATGGCTACACCTTC. It codes for CASSLSGEIYGYTF.

The chain is built from TRBV18 and TRBJ2-3; perhaps TRBD1 as D (7 bases). V was shortened by 8 bases and J by 5 bases, with 14 bases between the two germline ends. This CDR3 is 13 amino acids long. CDR1 and CDR2 (germline): KGHSH, LQKENI. In nucleotides, the CDR3 is TGTGCCAGCCGACTAGGGGGCGGAGATACGCAGTATTTT. It codes for CASRLGGGDTQYF.

V is TRBV21-1 and J is TRBJ1-2. TRBV21-1 is described as a pseudogene. This CDR3 has 13 residues. CDR3 region: CASSKAANYGYTF. The DNA of the CDR3 is TGTGCCAGCAGCAAAGCAGCAAACTATGGCTACACCTTC.